A selection of T cell receptor beta chains follows, all from one sample in a study of metastatic and nonmetastatic thyroid tumors. TCRdb re-called the PCR reads through MiXCR. The table shows 5,500 to 7,000 clones, with 30% occurring only once. The sequencing sample was made of adjacent normal tissue. These receptors all stem from a female donor with papillary thyroid cancer or a benign thyroid nodule (not recorded which). Some clones in this sample may be carry-over from other donors' samples. Each CDR3 is given with its conserved first and last residue. The D gene is left open where the match is weak. Expanded clones get a size class; other rows say once, few or many, or leave the size out.

V	J	D	size	CDR3	DNA
TRBV20-1	TRBJ1-5	.	medium-sized	CSARIGSQPQHF	TGCAGTGCTAGAATAGGAAGTCAGCCCCAGCATTTT
TRBV2	TRBJ1-2	TRBD1	once	CSSSPIQGADGYTF	TGTTCCAGCAGCCCCATCCAGGGGGCCGATGGCTATACCTTC
TRBV5-1	TRBJ2-2	TRBD2	.	CASIDVRSGGYRELFF	TGCGCCAGCATAGACGTCCGCTCGGGGGGTTATAGGGAGCTGTTTTTT
TRBV7-8	TRBJ2-7	.	few	CASSTGTSYEQYF	TGTGCCAGCAGCACGGGGACCTCCTACGAGCAGTACTTC
TRBV20-1	TRBJ2-7	TRBD1	.	CSARAPGQDFSYEQYF	TGCAGTGCTAGAGCACCGGGACAGGACTTCTCCTACGAGCAGTACTTC
TRBV6-2/TRBV6-3	TRBJ2-5	.	.	CASSPSTETQYF	TGTGCCAGCAGTCCAAGCACGGAGACCCAGTACTTC
TRBV15	TRBJ2-7	.	medium-sized	CATSRGGGEQYF	TGTGCCACCAGCAGAGGAGGGGGCGAGCAGTACTTC
TRBV5-1	TRBJ2-1	.	medium-sized	CASSLDWGSNEQFF	TGCGCCAGCAGCTTGGACTGGGGGTCCAACGAGCAGTTCTTC
TRBV30	TRBJ1-2	.	.	CAWIHGDSRGDNYGYTF	TGTGCCTGGATTCATGGAGACTCGCGAGGGGACAACTATGGCTACACCTTC
TRBV27	TRBJ2-7	TRBD1	.	CASSSRDRGSEQYF	TGTGCCAGCTCAAGTCGGGACAGGGGAAGCGAGCAGTACTTC
TRBV7-3	TRBJ2-1	TRBD2	.	CASSLTSGISNEQFF	TGTGCCAGCAGCTTAACTAGCGGGATAAGCAATGAGCAGTTCTTC
TRBV28	TRBJ1-2	TRBD1	.	CASSVPGQGIRGYTF	TGTGCCAGCAGTGTTCCGGGACAGGGGATACGTGGCTACACCTTC
TRBV6-1	TRBJ2-1	TRBD2	.	CASSLGTNYNEQFF	TGTGCCAGCAGCTTGGGGACTAACTACAATGAGCAGTTCTTC
TRBV6-1	TRBJ2-2	.	few	CASRLSSADTGELFF	TGTGCCAGCAGGCTATCTAGCGCGGACACCGGGGAGCTGTTTTTT
TRBV12-3/TRBV12-4	TRBJ2-7	.	few	CASRRRPSYEQYF	TGTGCCAGCAGACGGAGACCATCCTACGAGCAGTACTTC